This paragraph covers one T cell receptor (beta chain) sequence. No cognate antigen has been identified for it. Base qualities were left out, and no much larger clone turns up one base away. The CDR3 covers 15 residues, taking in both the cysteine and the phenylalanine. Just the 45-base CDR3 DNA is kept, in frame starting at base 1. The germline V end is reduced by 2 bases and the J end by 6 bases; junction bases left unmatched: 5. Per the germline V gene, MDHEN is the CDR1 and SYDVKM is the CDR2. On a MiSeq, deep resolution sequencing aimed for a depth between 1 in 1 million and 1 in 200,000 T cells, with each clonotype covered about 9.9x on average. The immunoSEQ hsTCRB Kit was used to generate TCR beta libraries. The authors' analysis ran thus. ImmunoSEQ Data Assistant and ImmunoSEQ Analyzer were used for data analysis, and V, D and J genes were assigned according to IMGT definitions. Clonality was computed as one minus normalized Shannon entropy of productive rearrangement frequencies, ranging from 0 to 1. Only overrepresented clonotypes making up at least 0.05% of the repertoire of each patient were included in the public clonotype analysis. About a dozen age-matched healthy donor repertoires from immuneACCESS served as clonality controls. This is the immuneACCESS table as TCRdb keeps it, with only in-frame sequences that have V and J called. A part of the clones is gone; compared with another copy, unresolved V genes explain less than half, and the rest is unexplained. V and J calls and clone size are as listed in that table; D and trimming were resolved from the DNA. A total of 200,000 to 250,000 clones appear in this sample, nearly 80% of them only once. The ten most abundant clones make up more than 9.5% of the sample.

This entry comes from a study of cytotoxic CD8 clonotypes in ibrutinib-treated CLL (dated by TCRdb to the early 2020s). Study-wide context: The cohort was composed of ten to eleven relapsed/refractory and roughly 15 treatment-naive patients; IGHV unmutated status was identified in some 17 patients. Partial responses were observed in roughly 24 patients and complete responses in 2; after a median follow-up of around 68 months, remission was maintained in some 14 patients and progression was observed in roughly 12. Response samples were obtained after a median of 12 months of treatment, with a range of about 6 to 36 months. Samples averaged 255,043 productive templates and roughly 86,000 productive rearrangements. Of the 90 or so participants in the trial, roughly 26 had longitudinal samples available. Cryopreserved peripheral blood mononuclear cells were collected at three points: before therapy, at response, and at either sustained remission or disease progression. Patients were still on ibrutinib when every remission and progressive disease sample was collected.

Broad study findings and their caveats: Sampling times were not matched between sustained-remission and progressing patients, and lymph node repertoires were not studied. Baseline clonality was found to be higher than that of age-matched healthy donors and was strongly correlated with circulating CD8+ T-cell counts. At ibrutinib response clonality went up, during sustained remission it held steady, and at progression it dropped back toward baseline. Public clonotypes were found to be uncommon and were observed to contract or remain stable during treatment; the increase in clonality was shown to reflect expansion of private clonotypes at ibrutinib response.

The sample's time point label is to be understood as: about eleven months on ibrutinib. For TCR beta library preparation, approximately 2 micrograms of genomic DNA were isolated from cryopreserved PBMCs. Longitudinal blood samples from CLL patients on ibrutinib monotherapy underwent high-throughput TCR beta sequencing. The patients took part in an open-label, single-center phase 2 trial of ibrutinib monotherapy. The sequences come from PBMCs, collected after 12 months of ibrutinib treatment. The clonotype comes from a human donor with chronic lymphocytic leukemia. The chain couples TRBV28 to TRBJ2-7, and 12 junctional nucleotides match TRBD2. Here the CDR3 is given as CASSLLAGGPSEQYF. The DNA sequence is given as TGTGCCAGCAGTTTACTAGCGGGAGGGCCGAGCGAGCAGTACTTC.